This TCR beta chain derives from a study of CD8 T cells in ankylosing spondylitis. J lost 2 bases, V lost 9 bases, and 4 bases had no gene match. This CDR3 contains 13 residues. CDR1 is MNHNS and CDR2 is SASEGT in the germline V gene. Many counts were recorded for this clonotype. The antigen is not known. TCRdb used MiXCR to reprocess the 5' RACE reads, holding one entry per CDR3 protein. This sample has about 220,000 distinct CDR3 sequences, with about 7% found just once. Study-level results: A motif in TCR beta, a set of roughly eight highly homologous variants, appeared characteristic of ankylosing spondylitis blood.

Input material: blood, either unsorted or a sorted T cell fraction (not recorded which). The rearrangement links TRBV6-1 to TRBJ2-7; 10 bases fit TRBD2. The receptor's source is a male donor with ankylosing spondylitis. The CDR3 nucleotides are TGTGCCAGTGGGACTAGCGCGACCTACGAGCAGTACTTC. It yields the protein CASGTSATYEQYF.